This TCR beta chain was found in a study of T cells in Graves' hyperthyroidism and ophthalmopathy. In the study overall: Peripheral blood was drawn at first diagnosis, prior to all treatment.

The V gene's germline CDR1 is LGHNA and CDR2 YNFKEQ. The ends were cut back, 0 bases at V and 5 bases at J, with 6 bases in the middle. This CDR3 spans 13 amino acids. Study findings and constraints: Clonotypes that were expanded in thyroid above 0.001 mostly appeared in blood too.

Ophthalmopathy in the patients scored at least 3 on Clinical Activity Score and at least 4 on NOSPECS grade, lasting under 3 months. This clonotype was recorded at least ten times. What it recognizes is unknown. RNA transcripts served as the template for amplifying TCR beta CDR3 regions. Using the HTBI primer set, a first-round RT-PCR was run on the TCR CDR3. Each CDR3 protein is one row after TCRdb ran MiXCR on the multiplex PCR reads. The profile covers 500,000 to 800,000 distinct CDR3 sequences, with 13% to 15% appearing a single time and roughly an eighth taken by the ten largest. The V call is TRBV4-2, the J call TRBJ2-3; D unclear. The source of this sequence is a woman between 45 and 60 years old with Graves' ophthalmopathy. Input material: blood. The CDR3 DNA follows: TGTGCCAGCAGCCAAGAATCAGAAGATACGCAGTATTTT. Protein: CASSQESEDTQYF.